One and the same sample provided the 9 T cell receptor beta chains below, sequenced in a study of shared clonotypes between healthy human individuals. The protocol was immunoSEQ multiplex PCR, while the TCRdb copy is restricted to in-frame clones and leaves out a portion. The repertoire holds 2 million to 2.5 million clones, with roughly 93% as singletons. The sequencing input was naive CD4+ T cells from PBMCs. Subset given: CD45RA+ positively selected. These receptors were taken from a man aged 18 to 30 in good health. Some clones in this sample may be carry-over from other donors' samples.

This chain uses TRBV15 with TRBJ1-4; maybe TRBD1 (5 bases). The CDR3 sequence is 17 residues long. Germline V gives CDR1 LNHNV, CDR2 YYDKDF (reference sequence). Trimming removed 1 base from V and 8 bases from J, with 20 bases in between. CDR3 sequence reads: CATSRGNPGVINEKLFF. CDR3 bases: TGTGCCACCAGCAGAGGAAACCCGGGGGTCATCAACGAAAAACTGTTTTTT. Based on the CDR3 plus reference TRBV15 and TRBJ1-4, the full variable domain is DAMVIQNPRYQVTQFGKPVTLSCSQTLNHNVMYWYQQKSSQAPKLLFHYYDKDFNNEADTPDNFQSRRPNTSFCFLDIRSPGLGDTAMYLCATSRGNPGVINEKLFFGSGTQLSVL.

J is TRBJ2-5 and V is TRBV6-5; 7 bases map to TRBD2. CDR3 length: 15 amino acids. Germline V gives CDR1 MNHEY, CDR2 SVGAGI. V shed 2 bases, J shed 5 bases, and the junction held 8 bases outside the gene matches. The DNA for the CDR3 is TGTGCCAGCAGTTACCGGCCCGGGGGAGGGGAGACCCAGTACTTC. This sequence encodes CASSYRPGGGETQYF.

The chain is built from TRBV30 and TRBJ2-2; 7 nucleotides align to TRBD1. The CDR3 totals 15 residues. Germline-derived CDR1 and CDR2 are GTSNPN and SVGIG (reference sequence). Trimming at V came to 0 bases and at J to 5 bases, leaving 6 bases not matched to a gene. The CDR3 loop is CAWSVPDRWTGELFF. DNA for the CDR3: TGTGCCTGGAGTGTCCCGGACAGGTGGACCGGGGAGCTGTTTTTT. The full variable domain, completed using reference TRBV30 and TRBJ2-2, is SQTIHQWPATLVQPVGSPLSLECTVEGTSNPNLYWYRQAAGRGLQLLFYSVGIGQISSEVPQNLSASRPQDRQFILSSKKLLLSDSGFYLCAWSVPDRWTGELFFGEGSRLTVL.

CDR3 amino acids: CASRFTGSSYNEQFF. DNA for the CDR3: TGCGCCAGCAGATTCACAGGGAGCTCCTACAATGAGCAGTTCTTC. V and J are TRBV5-1 and TRBJ2-1, with D perhaps TRBD1 (6 bases). Germline values: CDR1 SGHRS, CDR2 YFSETQ. The CDR3 totals 15 residues. Trimming shortened V by 5 bases and J by 0 bases, and 12 bases separated the two germline ends.

This clone appeared a single time. This sample also contains other DNA sequences that code for the same CDR3. This chain links TRBV7-3 with TRBJ2-5, with 8 bases matching TRBD1. In germline, CDR1 is SGHTA, CDR2 FQGTGA. The CDR3 is 14 amino acids. With V trimmed by 2 bases and J by 5 bases, 4 bases remained unmatched. The CDR3 sequence is CASSLSGGRETQYF. The DNA of the CDR3 is TGTGCCAGCAGCTTATCAGGGGGCAGGGAGACCCAGTACTTC.

As concerns this clone: Other DNA sequences in the same sample also yield this CDR3. The chain joins TRBV20-1 to TRBJ1-1, with unresolved D. This CDR3 spans 11 amino acids. The germline CDR1 and CDR2 sequences are DFQATT and SNEGSKA (reference sequence). Trimming cost V 0 bases and J 1 base, with 0 bases left between them. The CDR3 is CSARENTEAFF. CDR3 in DNA: TGCAGTGCTAGAGAGAACACTGAAGCTTTCTTT.

The genes are TRBV27 and TRBJ2-5; 12 bases match TRBD2. Germline CDR1 reads MNHEY; CDR2 reads SMNVEV (reference sequence). CDR3 size: 17 residues. The J segment lost 5 bases and the V segment lost 0 bases, leaving 7 bases of the junction unmatched. The CDR3 DNA sequence: TGTGCCAGCAGTTTATCGACTAGCGGGAGAGAAGAGGAGACCCAGTACTTC. Amino acids: CASSLSTSGREEETQYF.

V gene TRBV27 combines with J gene TRBJ2-6; D gene uncertain. Trimming removed 3 bases from V and 2 bases from J, with 8 bases in between. The CDR3 is 15 amino acids. From germline, CDR1 is MNHEY and CDR2 SMNVEV (reference sequence). DNA of the CDR3: TGTGCCAGCAGTTTCGGAGTACCTGGGGCCAACGTCCTGACTTTC. Residues: CASSFGVPGANVLTF.

The chain employs TRBV28 and TRBJ2-3; TRBD1 matches 9 bases. Germline V CDR1 and CDR2: MDHEN, SYDVKM. Trimming took 6 bases from V and 11 from J; bases not matched to a gene: 21. The length of the CDR3 is 17 residues. In DNA form, the CDR3 reads TGTGCCAGCAGCCGTAGAGGGACAGGGTTCCCAGGAGGCGGGCAGTATTTT. Translating it yields CASSRRGTGFPGGGQYF.